The next 28 T cell receptor beta chains were all read from a single sample in a study of shared clonotypes between healthy human individuals. Naive CD8 cells were CD45RO-negative, positively selected for CCR7, excluding terminally differentiated effector memory CD45RA+ cells. The protocol was immunoSEQ multiplex PCR, while the TCRdb copy is restricted to in-frame clones and leaves out a portion. Of about 2.2 million clones in the sample, 85% to 95% were seen once. Sequencing used naive CD8+ T cells from PBMCs. These receptors all come from a man between 18 and 29 years old in good health. Some clones in this sample may be carry-over from other donors' samples.

The sample holds one count of this clone. The same CDR3 can be traced to other DNA sequences in this sample. V usage is TRBV27 and J usage is TRBJ2-7, with D perhaps matching TRBD1 (6 bases). V was pared by 0 bases and J by 0 bases, with 9 bases between. This CDR3 is 15 amino acids long. Germline V gene sequence: CDR1 MNHEY, CDR2 SMNVEV (reference sequence). The CDR3 DNA follows: TGTGCCAGCAGTTTATCGGGGGCCGTCTCCTACGAGCAGTACTTC. Translating gives CASSLSGAVSYEQYF.

This clone was seen more than once but under ten times. This specimen includes other DNA sequences encoding the same CDR3. This chain links TRBV28 with TRBJ1-5; D is undetermined. Germline V gives CDR1 MDHEN, CDR2 SYDVKM. The CDR3 has 13 residues. Trimming took 3 bases from V and 2 from J, leaving 5 bases between them. Here the CDR3 reads CASSFQGNQPQHF. CDR3 bases: TGTGCCAGCAGTTTTCAGGGCAATCAGCCCCAGCATTTT.

About this clone itself: The sample holds other DNA sequences that translate to the same CDR3. V is TRBV19 and J is TRBJ2-7; D is undetermined. The CDR3 consists of 12 residues. V was shortened by 6 bases and J by 0 bases, with 6 bases between the two germline ends. The V gene's germline CDR1 is LNHDA and CDR2 SQIVND (reference sequence). The CDR3 DNA is TGTGCCAGTAGCGTGGACTCCTACGAGCAGTACTTC. This gives the protein CASSVDSYEQYF.

The chain has TRBV2 and TRBJ2-3, with 14 bases fitting TRBD2. Germline-derived CDR1 and CDR2 are SNHLY and FYNNEI. The V gene end was trimmed by 6 bases and the J gene end by 0 bases; junction bases not matched to a gene: 8. CDR3 length: 18 residues. The CDR3 DNA reads TGTGCCAGCAGCCGGACTAGCGGGAGGATCGCTAGCACAGATACGCAGTATTTT. It specifies CASSRTSGRIASTDTQYF.

With regard to this clone: An end of the junction differs from the germline gene, which may be a read error. This chain connects TRBV9 to TRBJ2-7; weak D call: TRBD1 (6 bases). CDR1 SGDLS and CDR2 YYNGEE come from the germline V gene. The CDR3 is made up of 12 amino acids. DNA of the CDR3: TGTGCCAGCAGCGCCGTGGAACAGGGTATCACGTTC. The encoded protein is CASSAVEQGITF. Filled out from reference TRBV9 and TRBJ2-7, the complete variable domain reads DSGVTQTPKHLITATGQRVTLRCSPRSGDLSVYWYQQSLDQGLQFLIQYYNGEERAKGNILERFSAQQFPDLHSELNLSSLELGDSALYFCASSAVEQGITFGPGTRLTVT.

The chain employs TRBV6-6 and TRBJ2-1; TRBD2 agrees at 14 bases. This CDR3 has 15 amino acids. CDR1 MNHNY and CDR2 SVGAGI come from the germline V gene (reference sequence). V lost 6 bases to trimming and J lost 7 bases; unmatched junction nucleotides: 5. The CDR3 coding sequence is TGTGCCAGCAGCCGCGGGACTAGCGGGAGTAATGAGCAGTTCTTC. It encodes CASSRGTSGSNEQFF.

The chain couples TRBV5-8 to TRBJ2-7, with 11 bases aligning to TRBD2. The CDR3 spans 16 residues. The J segment lost 4 bases and the V segment lost 2 bases, leaving 8 bases of the junction unmatched. From germline, CDR1 is SGHTS and CDR2 YDEGEE. The CDR3 loop reads CASSFGLAGGRYEQYF. CDR3 nucleotide sequence: TGTGCCAGCAGCTTTGGTCTAGCGGGAGGTCGGTACGAGCAGTACTTC.

In DNA form, the CDR3 reads TGTGCCAGCAGCTTATGGAGTAGCTCCTACGAGCAGTACTTC. It is translated as CASSLWSSSYEQYF. The V and J genes are TRBV11-2 and TRBJ2-7, with no clear D. CDR3 length equals 14 residues. CDR1 is SGHAT and CDR2 is FQNNGV in the germline V gene. The germline V and J ends were trimmed by 2 bases and 0 bases, with 8 bases remaining between them.

The chain uses TRBV7-2 and TRBJ2-5, with 8 bases that match TRBD2. There are 17 residues in the CDR3. Germline V gene lookup returns CDR1 SGHTA and CDR2 FQGNSA. Losses at the gene ends were 4 bases for V and 0 bases for J; bases not matched to a gene: 10. The CDR3: CASSSYRWREDQETQYF. The CDR3 DNA sequence: TGTGCCAGCAGCTCCTATAGGTGGCGGGAGGACCAAGAGACCCAGTACTTC.

The rearrangement uses TRBV6-5 and TRBJ2-1, with 9 nucleotides matching TRBD2. With 4 bases clipped from V and 5 bases from J, the junction kept 3 bases outside the gene matches. The CDR3 is 14 amino acids. Germline V gene sequence: CDR1 MNHEY, CDR2 SVGAGI. CDR3 sequence reads: CASSWREGNNEQFF. In DNA form, the CDR3 reads TGTGCCAGCAGTTGGCGGGAGGGAAACAATGAGCAGTTCTTC.

The CDR3 spells CASSLAETGARYTF. CDR3 in DNA: TGTGCCAGCAGCTTAGCGGAAACAGGGGCCCGCTACACCTTC. This chain joins TRBV7-2 and TRBJ1-2; TRBD1 matches at 7 bases. Germline lookup yields CDR1 SGHTA and CDR2 FQGNSA. V shed 0 bases, J shed 9 bases, and the junction held 7 bases outside the gene matches. The CDR3 spans 14 residues.

This clone was detected only once. CDR3 sequence: CSGAGGGYDGYTF. CDR3 in DNA: TGCAGCGGAGCAGGGGGGGGCTACGATGGCTACACCTTC. The genes are TRBV29-1 and TRBJ1-2, with 7 bases fitting TRBD1. Trimming cost V 7 bases and J 6 bases; bases outside gene matches: 11. There are 13 residues in the CDR3. Germline lookup yields CDR1 SQVTM and CDR2 ANQGSEA.

This chain joins TRBV7-9 and TRBJ2-7; 8 nucleotides line up with TRBD1. V was clipped by 5 bases and J by 2 bases; unmatched bases: 8. CDR3 size: 15 residues. Germline CDR1 reads SEHNR; CDR2 reads FQNEAQ (reference sequence). The CDR3 here is CASSPWDRPAYEQYF. Written as DNA, the CDR3 is TGTGCCAGCAGCCCTTGGGACAGGCCAGCCTACGAGCAGTACTTC.

The chain couples TRBV18 to TRBJ2-3; D possibly uses TRBD1 or TRBD2 (7 bases each). The CDR3 runs 14 residues. V gave up 2 bases and J gave up 5 bases, with 11 bases separating them. CDR1 KGHSH and CDR2 LQKENI come from the germline V gene. The CDR3 here is CASSPTGEGDTQYF. The DNA of the CDR3 is TGTGCCAGCTCACCAACAGGGGAGGGAGATACGCAGTATTTT.

This clone was picked up one time. V is TRBV9 and J is TRBJ2-7; the D gene is possibly TRBD1 (6 bases). Per the germline V gene, CDR1 is SGDLS and CDR2 is YYNGEE. The CDR3 totals 15 residues. V lost 4 bases to trimming and J lost 3 bases, with 17 bases between them. The chain's CDR3 is CASSPGVGDGYEQYF. The DNA of the CDR3 is TGTGCCAGCAGCCCAGGGGTGGGGGACGGCTACGAGCAGTACTTC. Combining the CDR3 with reference TRBV9 and TRBJ2-7 gives the whole variable domain DSGVTQTPKHLITATGQRVTLRCSPRSGDLSVYWYQQSLDQGLQFLIQYYNGEERAKGNILERFSAQQFPDLHSELNLSSLELGDSALYFCASSPGVGDGYEQYFGPGTRLTVT.

The chain employs TRBV27 and TRBJ2-1; possibly TRBD1 for D (6 bases). Germline V gene lookup returns CDR1 MNHEY and CDR2 SMNVEV (reference sequence). The V and J ends lost 7 bases and 5 bases respectively, with 15 bases between them. The CDR3 consists of 14 residues. CDR3 loop: CASTTLQGNNEQFF. The CDR3 coding sequence is TGTGCCAGCACCACCCTACAGGGAAACAATGAGCAGTTCTTC.

The V call is TRBV6-6, the J call TRBJ1-5; the match to TRBD1 covers 7 bases. After removal of 7 bases from V and 5 bases from J, the junction contained 8 bases not matched to a gene. Germline V gives CDR1 MNHNY, CDR2 SVGAGI (reference sequence). This CDR3 comprises 14 residues. CDR3 sequence reads: CASTLGGGDQPQHF. CDR3 DNA sequence: TGTGCCAGCACCCTAGGAGGGGGCGATCAGCCCCAGCATTTT.

The chain has TRBV28 and TRBJ2-3; 8 nucleotides line up with TRBD1. The junction had 14 bases not matched to a gene; V was cut back by 5 bases and J by 4 bases. There are 17 residues in the CDR3. Germline V gene sequence: CDR1 MDHEN, CDR2 SYDVKM. Here the CDR3 reads CASSLYISGGWADTQYF. The CDR3 DNA sequence: TGTGCCAGCAGTCTTTACATCTCAGGGGGCTGGGCAGATACGCAGTATTTT.

The rearrangement links TRBV29-1 to TRBJ2-1; D not resolved. The CDR3 has 11 amino acids. Germline lookup yields CDR1 SQVTM and CDR2 ANQGSEA. Trimming removed 7 bases at V and 13 bases at J, with 17 bases between. CDR3 residues: CSGIWAPQQFF. CDR3 nucleotides: TGCAGCGGCATTTGGGCTCCCCAACAGTTCTTC.

The J gene is TRBJ2-1, the V gene TRBV2; D may correspond to TRBD1 or TRBD2 (5 bases each). There are 12 residues in the CDR3. Between the trimmed V and J ends, which lost 6 bases and 6 bases, there was a span of 9 bases. From germline, CDR1 is SNHLY and CDR2 FYNNEI. This CDR3 reads CASRGTLNEQFF. CDR3 sequence (DNA): TGTGCCAGCAGGGGGACCCTCAATGAGCAGTTCTTC.

Notes on this clone: Within the sample, other DNA sequences also encode this same CDR3. The genes are TRBV30 and TRBJ1-2, with no clear D. Germline values: CDR1 GTSNPN, CDR2 SVGIG (reference sequence). V lost 8 bases, J lost 0 bases, and 7 bases lay in between. The CDR3 is 11 residues long. The CDR3 is CALTANYGYTF. CDR3 in DNA: TGTGCCCTGACGGCTAACTATGGCTACACCTTC.

A remark on this clone: The same CDR3 can be traced to other DNA sequences in this sample. V is TRBV11-2 and J is TRBJ2-7; D is uncertain. V was shortened by 5 bases and J by 2 bases, with 4 bases between the two germline ends. The germline gives CDR1 SGHAT, CDR2 FQNNGV. The CDR3 sequence is 11 residues long. The CDR3: CASSLTYEQYF. CDR3 DNA: TGTGCCAGCAGCCTTACCTACGAGCAGTACTTC.

Concerning this clone: The same CDR3 arises from other DNA sequences in this sample as well. The chain recombines TRBV5-4 with TRBJ2-7; D perhaps matches TRBD2 (7 bases). Trimming removed 4 bases from V and 6 bases from J, with 14 bases in between. In germline, CDR1 is SGHNT, CDR2 YYREEE (reference sequence). The length of the CDR3 is 13 residues. The CDR3 loop is CASSPGGRLEQYF. Written as DNA, the CDR3 is TGTGCCAGCAGCCCCGGGGGGCGGCTCGAGCAGTACTTC.

This rearrangement joins TRBV9 to TRBJ1-3, with D perhaps TRBD1 (5 bases). The CDR3 consists of 16 residues. V dropped 3 bases and J dropped 0 bases, with 13 bases sitting between them. Germline V gives CDR1 SGDLS, CDR2 YYNGEE. DNA of the CDR3: TGTGCCAGCAGCGGCGGAACCGGGACCTCTGGAAACACCATATATTTT. Its translation is CASSGGTGTSGNTIYF.

A remark on this clone: Other nucleotide sequences in the sample specify the same CDR3. The chain has TRBV7-3 and TRBJ2-3; unclear D gene. There are 13 residues in the CDR3. The V and J ends lost 1 base and 5 bases respectively, with 7 bases between them. The germline CDR1 and CDR2 sequences are SGHTA and FQGTGA. In nucleotides, the CDR3 is TGTGCCAGCAGCTTAAACGGCCGAGATACGCAGTATTTT. Encoded protein: CASSLNGRDTQYF.

The chain has TRBV29-1 and TRBJ1-3; TRBD1 aligns across 9 bases. Germline CDR1 is SQVTM and CDR2 is ANQGSEA. The CDR3 spans 16 residues. V dropped 1 base and J dropped 3; count of bases not matched to a gene: 7. The CDR3 protein is CSVEVPQGAYGNTIYF. CDR3 coding DNA: TGCAGCGTTGAAGTCCCACAGGGGGCTTATGGAAACACCATATATTTT. The full variable domain, its missing parts supplied by reference TRBV29-1 and TRBJ1-3, is SAVISQKPSRDICQRGTSLTIQCQVDSQVTMMFWYRQQPGQSLTLIATANQGSEATYESGFVIDKFPISRPNLTFSTLTVSNMSPEDSSIYLCSVEVPQGAYGNTIYFGEGSWLTVV.

The V and J genes are TRBV28 and TRBJ1-1; no clear D gene. Germline V gene data show CDR1 as MDHEN and CDR2 as SYDVKM. V dropped 2 bases and J dropped 6 bases, with 10 bases sitting between them. This CDR3 is 13 amino acids long. The chain's CDR3 is CASSLRENPEAFF. The CDR3 nucleotides read TGTGCCAGCAGTTTAAGAGAAAACCCTGAAGCTTTCTTT.

This clone appeared a single time. The DNA of the CDR3 is TGCAGCGTTGAATCCGAGGGCGGGATCGGGAACCATGAGCAGTTCTTC. Its protein is CSVESEGGIGNHEQFF. This sequence joins TRBV29-1 and TRBJ2-1; maybe TRBD2 (6 bases). CDR1 and CDR2 from the germline V gene are SQVTM and ANQGSEA. This CDR3 has 16 residues. The V gene lost 2 bases and the J gene lost 8 bases, with 22 bases spanning the gap.